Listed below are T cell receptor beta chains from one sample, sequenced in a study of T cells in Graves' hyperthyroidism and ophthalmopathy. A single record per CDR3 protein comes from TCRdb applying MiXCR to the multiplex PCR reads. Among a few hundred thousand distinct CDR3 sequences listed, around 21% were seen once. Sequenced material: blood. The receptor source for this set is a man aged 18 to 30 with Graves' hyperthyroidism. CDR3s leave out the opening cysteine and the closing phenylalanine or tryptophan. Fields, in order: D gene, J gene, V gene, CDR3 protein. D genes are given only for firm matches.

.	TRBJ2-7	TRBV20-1	SARDPSGVDEQY
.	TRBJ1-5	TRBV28	ASSLWSGGERARPQH
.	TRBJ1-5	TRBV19	ASSMPEVGQPQH
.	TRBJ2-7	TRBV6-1	ASSEEATEDEQY
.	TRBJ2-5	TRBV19	ASSIGATQETQY
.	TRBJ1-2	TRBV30	AWGTGAGYT
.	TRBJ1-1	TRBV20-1	SAPSSTEAF
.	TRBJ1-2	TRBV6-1	ASSERSAGYT
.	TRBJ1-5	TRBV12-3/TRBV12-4	ASSHLRGGNSNQPQH
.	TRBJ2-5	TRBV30	AWSVSYQETQY
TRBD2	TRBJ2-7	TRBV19	ASSAGGSFSYEQY
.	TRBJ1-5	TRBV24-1	ATSDLQGQPQH
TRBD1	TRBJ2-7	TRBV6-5	ASSYFRTGVPNEQY
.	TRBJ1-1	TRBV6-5	ASSLDWDGEAF
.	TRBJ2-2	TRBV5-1	ASSLVSRGGTGELF
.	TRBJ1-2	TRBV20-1	SARRGGGVGYGYT
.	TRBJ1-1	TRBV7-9	ASSSPSGRNTEAF
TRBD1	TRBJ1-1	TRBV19	ASSSRQGAMNTEAF
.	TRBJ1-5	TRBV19	ASSIVARLSNQPQH
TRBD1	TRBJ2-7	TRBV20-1	SAKPGTALDYEQY
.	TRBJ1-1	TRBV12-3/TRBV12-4	ASRMTDTEAF
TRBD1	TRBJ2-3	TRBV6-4	ASSDSTGGGTDTQY
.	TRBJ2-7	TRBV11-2	ASSFTQPGHYEQY
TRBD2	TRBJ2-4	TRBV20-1	SAADDLWGGKNIQY
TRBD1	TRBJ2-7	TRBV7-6	ASSLVTSTGVHEQY
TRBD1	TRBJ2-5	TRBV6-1	ASSIQGAQETQY
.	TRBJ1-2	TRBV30	AWYGYT
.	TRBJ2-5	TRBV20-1	SAERGQETQY
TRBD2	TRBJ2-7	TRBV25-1	ASSDTGAGASYEQY
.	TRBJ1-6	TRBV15	ATSREVTGGSPLH
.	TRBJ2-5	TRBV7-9	ASSSHSGPQETQY
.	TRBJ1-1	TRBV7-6	ASRESGTFSLNTEAF
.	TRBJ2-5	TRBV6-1	ASRTGGRGLAAIETQY
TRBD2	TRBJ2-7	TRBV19	ASSSASGESSYEQY
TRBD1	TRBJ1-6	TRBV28	ACQRVGQGHSPLH
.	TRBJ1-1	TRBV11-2	ASSLDRDGHTEAF
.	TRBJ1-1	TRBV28	ASSLLGREAF
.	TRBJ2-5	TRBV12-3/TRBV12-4	ASSLVQSQQETQY
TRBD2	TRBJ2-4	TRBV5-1	ASSSDGGGAKNIQY
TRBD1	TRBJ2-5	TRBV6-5	ASSLGQGAQKTQY
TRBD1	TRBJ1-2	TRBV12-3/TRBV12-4	ASSTGRDRGPGYT
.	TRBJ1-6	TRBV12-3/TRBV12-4	ASAQDPRGSPLH
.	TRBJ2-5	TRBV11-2	ASSLGGTRPQY
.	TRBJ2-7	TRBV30	AWSAPGHPSYEQY
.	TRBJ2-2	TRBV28	ASNLGGDTGELF
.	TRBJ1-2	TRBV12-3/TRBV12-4	ASSLRRDNFYGYT
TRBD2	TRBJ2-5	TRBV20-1	SASPASGRVETQY
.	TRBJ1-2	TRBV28	ATSYRGYYGYT
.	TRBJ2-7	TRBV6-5	ASSYSSPGGEQY
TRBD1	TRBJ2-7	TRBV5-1	ASSLEGQGHDEQY
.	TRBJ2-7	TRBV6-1	ASSVEGAPSYEQY
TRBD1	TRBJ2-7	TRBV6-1	ASLGTGAPYEQY